Here is one T cell receptor (beta chain) with its context. This clonotype was observed at least ten times. Its antigen has not been determined. No clone much larger than this one lies a single base away; base qualities are absent. This sample is part of a study of identical twins (dated by TCRdb to 2016 to 2017). Context from the whole study: To test whether fetal clonotypes persist, the study used deep sequencing on TCR alpha and beta repertoires from monozygotic twins, unrelated adults of various ages, and cord blood. To rule out contamination, the twin experiments were replicated at different times with different library preparation protocols.

Only healthy Caucasian donors were included. Three pairs of female monozygotic twins, all aged roughly 18 to 29 years, made up the twin cohort. Peripheral blood mononuclear cells were used as the source from which RNA for TCR libraries was isolated. Receptor libraries were prepared by 5' RACE. The instrument given in TCRdb is Illumina HiSeq 2000. A universal primer binding site was added through template switching, and the final cDNA carried a unique molecular identifier so that TCR cDNA molecules could be counted accurately. First-strand cDNA for TCR alpha and beta chains was synthesized from specific primers in the conserved constant-segment region. To control for contamination, every cDNA library was double barcoded, receiving both a SMART-Mk sample barcode and Illumina barcodes. TruSeq adapter sequences and Illumina sample barcodes were added in two successive PCR steps. TCR alpha and beta cDNA libraries were sequenced on the Illumina HiSeq platform with custom primers. The source study handled its data this way. Unique molecular identifiers were extracted from raw reads with MiGEC, and CDR3 positions were determined with MiXCR. Recombination models were inferred per individual with the repgenHMM and IGoR tools using an EM algorithm. The analysis of shared clonotypes was done with the tcR package in R, with sharing normalized by the product of cloneset sizes. To study raw recombination free of thymic and clonal selection effects, out-of-frame nonproductive sequences were analyzed. TCRdb redid the processing of the public reads, applying fastp at Q25 and MiXCR, and retained in-frame beta chains. Entries that share a CDR3 protein sequence are merged under the most common genes and DNA. What appears here as the V and J calls and clone size reflects TCRdb's work, not the paper's. The sample table records around 690,000 distinct CDR3 sequences; around 20% of these occur just once. Approximately 4.3% of the sample goes to the ten largest clones.

Relative to germline, V is 5 bases shorter and J is 6 bases shorter, with 19 bases between their ends. The CDR3 sequence holds 16 residues, the cysteine and phenylalanine included. Only CDR3 DNA is held: 48 bases, read in frame from base 1. From a lookup of the germline V gene, CDR1 and CDR2 are SGHTA and FQGNSA. The research as a whole found: Because the same donors could not be followed over many years, the conclusions depended on cross-sectional statistical analysis. Zero-insertion analyses could be partly confounded by invariant T cells such as MAIT and iNKT, although diverse VJ usage argued against such confounding for most clonotypes. Abundant cord blood beta clonotypes had fewer insertions, young adult naive repertoires showed a similar but weaker trend, and memory repertoires showed no such trend. Out-of-frame TCR alpha sequences shared between twins showed an excess of low generation-probability sequences compared with coincidental sharing between unrelated individuals. In monozygotic twins, recombination models systematically underestimated out-of-frame TCR alpha sharing, but the models matched the sharing seen between unrelated individuals. In beta out-of-frame sequences, excess twin sharing was weaker, because having fewer shared sequences lowered the signal-to-noise ratio.

The same sample was also studied in work on T cells expressing NK-cell markers. According to the second study: Three sorted T-cell subsets (CD3+CD56+NKG2C+, CD3+CD56+NKG2C- and CD3+CD56-NKG2C+) from under 10 donors had their TCR beta-chain repertoires profiled. Among the eight sequenced donors, seven were HCMV-seropositive and one was HCMV-seronegative. To restrict sorting to alphabetaTCR-expressing T cells, an anti-gammadeltaTCR antibody was added in several experiments. In five to seven donors, the dominant CD3+CD56+NKG2C+ clonotypes were found to rank among the top 10 CD8+ clonotypes and to make up 1.0-7.0% of CD8+ T cells. Those dominant clonotypes were again the most abundant among CD3+CD56-NKG2C+ cells in four donors, at roughly 25-60.1%. Whether the expanded NKG2C-expressing T cell clones were specific for HCMV antigens was left unclear. The eight sequenced donors were randomly selected healthy volunteers, three men and five women. To determine HCMV serostatus, a commercial ELISA kit was used to detect HCMV-specific IgG in serum. For five or six donors, unsorted PBMC were also used to sequence bulk peripheral blood T-cell repertoires. Reads were demultiplexed and grouped by UMI with MIGEC, and clonotypes were assembled and quantified with MiTCR. Only TCR cDNA sequences supported by at least two reads were kept to exclude erroneous sequences. The tcR package was used for downstream repertoire analysis, and clonotypes were matched between fractions using CDR3 nucleotide sequence together with V segment. VDJmatch was used to annotate antigen specificity against VDJdb, with one amino acid substitution allowed in CDR3.

The chain is made from TRBV7-2 and TRBJ2-2; the D segment may tentatively be TRBD1 or TRBD2, each giving 5 matched bases. The TCR sequence derives from a woman aged 18-29 years in good health. Material for sequencing was PBMCs. The CDR3 reads CASSPPVGVLAGELFF. The DNA sequence is given as TGTGCCAGCAGCCCTCCGGTGGGGGTATTAGCCGGGGAGCTGTTTTTT. Reference TRBV7-2 and TRBJ2-2 genes cover what lies past the CDR3, so the full variable domain is GAGVSQSPSNKVTEKGKDVELRCDPISGHTALYWYRQSLGQGLEFLIYFQGNSAPDKSGLPSDRFSAERTGGSVSTLTIQRTQQEDSAVYLCASSPPVGVLAGELFFGEGSRLTVL.